This T cell receptor beta chain was sequenced in a study of T cell changes during pregnancy in multiple sclerosis. The table came from immunoSEQ multiplex PCR; TCRdb's copy has only in-frame clones and leaves some out. This table has about 100,000 clones, over 85% appearing once. Germline V gene lookup returns CDR1 SNHLY and CDR2 FYNNEI. V was cut by 8 bases and J by 4 bases, with 12 bases left in between. The CDR3 covers 13 residues. The rearrangement uses TRBV2 and TRBJ1-3; unclear D gene. The receptor was derived from a female donor with multiple sclerosis, enrolled in a pregnancy study. Sequencing was performed on peripheral blood, taken in the second trimester of pregnancy. The CDR3 nucleotides are TGTGCCAGCCTCCGGGGTGAAGGAAACACCATATATTTT. It translates to CASLRGEGNTIYF.